What follows describes a single TCR beta chain. Its antigen is undetermined. Time point here: before natalizumab initiation. The data derive from a study of multiple sclerosis patients with progressive multifocal leukoencephalopathy. Study observations and caveats: TRBV and TRBJ usage showed no common pattern when PML developed. Before and during natalizumab, the clones expanded at PML already existed.

Every PCR reaction included synthetic inline CDR3 controls for all V-J pairings. Here immunoSEQ multiplex PCR was the method, and the copy in TCRdb shows in-frame clones only, minus some. The sample contains roughly 30,000 clones, around 89% of which appear only once. The CDR3 spans 16 residues. V lost 2 bases to trimming and J lost 0 bases, with 10 bases between them. Germline-derived CDR1 and CDR2 are MDHEN and SYDVKM. The chain joins TRBV28 to TRBJ1-4; D is unresolved. The TCR was taken from a human donor with multiple sclerosis. The sequencing sample was made of PBMCs. CDR3 DNA: TGTGCCAGCAGTTTAACACGCCCCGCAACTAATGAAAAACTGTTTTTT. It is translated as CASSLTRPATNEKLFF.